These 23 T cell receptor beta chains were all obtained from the same sample, sequenced in a study of T cells after yellow fever vaccination. TCRdb used MiXCR to reprocess the 5' RACE reads, holding one entry per CDR3 protein. Here the sample spans under 700,000 distinct CDR3 sequences, about a sixth being singletons. Sequencing was performed on PBMCs, taken 4 to 6 days after the first yellow fever vaccination. Receptors were obtained from a young man who received the YFV17D yellow fever vaccine.

In this sample, this clonotype turned up a few times. J is TRBJ2-3 and V is TRBV7-2, with TRBD2 matching over 7 bases. The V gene end was trimmed by 4 bases and the J gene end by 4 bases; junction bases not matched to a gene: 5. The CDR3 covers 14 residues. CDR1 SGHTA and CDR2 FQGNSA come from the germline V gene. Here the CDR3 DNA reads TGTGCCAGCAGCTACCAGACTAGCTCAGATACGCAGTATTTT. Translation gives CASSYQTSSDTQYF. The entire variable domain, with the rest obtained from reference TRBV7-2 and TRBJ2-3, is as follows: GAGVSQSPSNKVTEKGKDVELRCDPISGHTALYWYRQSLGQGLEFLIYFQGNSAPDKSGLPSDRFSAERTGGSVSTLTIQRTQQEDSAVYLCASSYQTSSDTQYFGPGTRLTVL.

The V and J genes are TRBV18 and TRBJ2-1; D may correspond to TRBD1 or TRBD2 (5 bases each). The CDR3 sequence is 16 residues long. Germline V lookup: CDR1 KGHSH, CDR2 LQKENI. Trimming cost V 0 bases and J 5 bases, with 14 bases left between them. The CDR3 here is CASSPPFGAANNEQFF. The CDR3 nucleotides are TGTGCCAGCTCACCACCGTTCGGGGCGGCTAACAATGAGCAGTTCTTC.

This clonotype came up a few times. This rearrangement joins TRBV12-3 or TRBV12-4 to TRBJ2-7; D may be TRBD1 or TRBD2 (5 bases each). The CDR3 extends over 12 amino acids. V was shortened by 3 bases and J by 5 bases, with 8 bases between the two germline ends. The CDR3 loop reads CASSLGVHEQYF. CDR3 sequence (DNA): TGTGCCAGCAGTTTGGGGGTCCACGAGCAGTACTTC.

This clonotype was counted between two and nine times. The chain uses TRBV5-6 and TRBJ2-7, with 7 nucleotides matching TRBD1. The CDR3 is 13 amino acids. With V trimmed by 4 bases and J by 6 bases, 7 bases remained unmatched. Looked up from germline, CDR1 is SGHDT and CDR2 is YYEEEE. The CDR3 region has the DNA TGTGCCAGCAGCCTACGACAGGGCTCCGAGCAGTACTTC. Its protein product is CASSLRQGSEQYF.

In this sample, this clonotype turned up a few times. This chain joins TRBV7-2 and TRBJ2-1; possible D gene TRBD2, 5 bases. This CDR3 is built from 16 residues. Trimming shortened V by 5 bases and J by 0 bases, and 14 bases separated the two germline ends. Germline V gene data show CDR1 as SGHTA and CDR2 as FQGNSA. CDR3 protein: CASSHASTNSYNEQFF. CDR3 nucleotides: TGTGCCAGCAGCCACGCTAGCACTAACTCCTACAATGAGCAGTTCTTC.

V gene TRBV29-1 combines with J gene TRBJ1-5; 7 nucleotides agree with TRBD1. CDR1 and CDR2 (germline): SQVTM, ANQGSEA. The V segment lost 6 bases and the J segment 1 base; nucleotides outside the gene matches: 6. This CDR3 comprises 14 residues. DNA of the CDR3: TGCAGCGTAGTCCAGGGGGACAGCAATCAGCCCCAGCATTTT. Translation gives CSVVQGDSNQPQHF. Variable domain in full (rest from reference TRBV29-1 and TRBJ1-5): SAVISQKPSRDICQRGTSLTIQCQVDSQVTMMFWYRQQPGQSLTLIATANQGSEATYESGFVIDKFPISRPNLTFSTLTVSNMSPEDSSIYLCSVVQGDSNQPQHFGDGTRLSIL.

This clonotype was seen only a few times. The rearrangement joins TRBV12-3 or TRBV12-4 to TRBJ1-1, with a weak D call TRBD1 (6 bases). Trimming cost V 8 bases and J 1 base, with 17 bases left between them. The CDR3 has 15 residues. CDR3 bases: TGTGCCAGCGACTCTGGGGGGCAGGAGAACACTGAAGCTTTCTTT. It yields the protein CASDSGGQENTEAFF.

This chain connects TRBV7-2 to TRBJ2-7; no clear D gene. Germline V gene sequence: CDR1 SGHTA, CDR2 FQGNSA. The V gene lost 2 bases and the J gene lost 2 bases, with 10 bases spanning the gap. There are 14 residues in the CDR3. In nucleotides, the CDR3 is TGTGCCAGCAGCTTAAACCCTGGGGCCTACGAGCAGTACGTC. It specifies CASSLNPGAYEQYV.

This clonotype has more than one count but fewer than ten. J is TRBJ2-3 and V is TRBV13, with TRBD1 as a possible D gene (5 bases). Trimming took off 5 bases at V and 3 bases at J, with 18 bases between the two ends. Germline CDR1 and CDR2: PRHDT and FYEKMQ (reference sequence). The CDR3 sequence is 16 residues long. DNA for the CDR3: TGTGCCAGCAGCCCGATTGGGGCCTCAGGGACAGATACGCAGTATTTT. It is translated as CASSPIGASGTDTQYF.

This clonotype occurred a few times. The chain joins TRBV7-8 to TRBJ2-3; D possibly corresponds to TRBD2 (5 bases). V lost 6 bases and J 0 bases, leaving 19 bases between the germline ends. Per germline, CDR1 SGHVS and CDR2 FQNEAQ. This CDR3 spans 17 amino acids. The CDR3 sequence is CASRGAGRDTSTDTQYF. CDR3 bases: TGTGCCAGCAGGGGCGCCGGACGGGATACTAGCACAGATACGCAGTATTTT.

Comments on this clonotype: One end of the junction fails to match germline, which may point to a read error. The gene calls are TRBV20-1 and TRBJ1-2; TRBD1 is a possible D gene (5 bases). The germline gives CDR1 DFQATT, CDR2 SNEGSKA (reference sequence). The CDR3 is made up of 14 amino acids. The CDR3 loop is CSARDSRYLHGYTF. The DNA of the CDR3 is TGCAGTGCTCGAGACAGTCGATACCTACATGGCTACACCTTC.

The gene calls are TRBV12-3 or TRBV12-4 and TRBJ2-5; 11 nucleotides agree with TRBD2. This CDR3 comprises 15 residues. V gave up 5 bases and J gave up 5 bases; unmatched junction bases: 7. The CDR3 DNA sequence: TGTGCCAGCAGTGTACTAGCGGGGGTAGGGGAGACCCAGTACTTC. Translation: CASSVLAGVGETQYF.

J is TRBJ1-1 and V is TRBV7-9; 9 nucleotides match TRBD1. The CDR3 loop spans 15 amino acids. V dropped 5 bases and J dropped 5; count of bases not matched to a gene: 9. The germline gives CDR1 SEHNR, CDR2 FQNEAQ (reference sequence). The CDR3 nucleotides are TGTGCCAGCAGCCCGAGGGACAGGGAGGAAACTGAAGCTTTCTTT. Amino acids: CASSPRDREETEAFF. The entire variable domain, with the rest obtained from reference TRBV7-9 and TRBJ1-1, is as follows: DTGVSQNPRHKITKRGQNVTFRCDPISEHNRLYWYRQTLGQGPEFLTYFQNEAQLEKSRLLSDRFSAERPKGSFSTLEIQRTEQGDSAMYLCASSPRDREETEAFFGQGTRLTVV.

This clonotype has a handful of counts. The J gene is TRBJ2-3, the V gene TRBV20-1; D possibly corresponds to TRBD2 (5 bases). Germline CDR1 reads DFQATT; CDR2 reads SNEGSKA (reference sequence). V lost 6 bases and J lost 0, with 16 bases in between. The CDR3 is made up of 15 amino acids. For the CDR3, the DNA is TGCAGTGCCCACCCCCCCCGGACTAGCACAGATACGCAGTATTTT. Translating it yields CSAHPPRTSTDTQYF.

The chain recombines TRBV29-1 with TRBJ2-1; D could derive from TRBD1 or TRBD2 (6 bases each). The V and J ends lost 7 bases and 4 bases respectively, with 14 bases between them. The germline CDR1 and CDR2 sequences are SQVTM and ANQGSEA. The CDR3 covers 13 residues. The CDR3 coding sequence is TGCAGCGCCGAACAGGGAGGTTACAATGAGCAGTTCTTC. The encoded protein is CSAEQGGYNEQFF.

The chain carries TRBV6-2 or TRBV6-3 and TRBJ2-1, with D uncertain. CDR3 length: 13 amino acids. V was cut by 0 bases and J by 6 bases, with 6 bases left in between. Germline V gene sequence: CDR1 MNHEY, CDR2 SVGEGT. CDR3 DNA: TGTGCCAGCAGTTACTCGAGCCGCAATGAGCAGTTCTTC. Translation: CASSYSSRNEQFF.

This chain uses TRBV28 with TRBJ2-5, with D possibly being TRBD1 (5 bases). The V gene's germline CDR1 is MDHEN and CDR2 SYDVKM. V gave up 8 bases and J gave up 4 bases, with 14 bases separating them. This CDR3 is 13 amino acids long. The CDR3 nucleotides read TGTGCCAGCCGATTACCAGGGTTAGAGACCCAGTACTTC. This gives the protein CASRLPGLETQYF. Together with reference TRBV28 and TRBJ2-5, the CDR3 gives the full variable domain: DVKVTQSSRYLVKRTGEKVFLECVQDMDHENMFWYRQDPGLGLRLIYFSYDVKMKEKGDIPEGYSVSREKKERFSLILESASTNQTSMYLCASRLPGLETQYFGPGTRLLVL.

This clonotype came up many times. The chain recombines TRBV6-2 or TRBV6-3 with TRBJ2-4, with TRBD2 matching over 10 bases. The V and J ends lost 9 bases and 7 bases, in that order; junction bases with no gene match: 9. CDR3 length: 14 residues. Germline CDR1 is MNHEY and CDR2 is SVGEGT. CDR3 sequence (DNA): TGTGCCAGTCGGCCAGCGGGGGGGCGGAACATTCAGTACTTC. It encodes CASRPAGGRNIQYF.

This clonotype occurred a few times. V gene TRBV20-1 combines with J gene TRBJ1-6; D is ambiguous. There are 14 residues in the CDR3. CDR1 and CDR2 (germline): DFQATT, SNEGSKA (reference sequence). V was cut by 6 bases and J by 7 bases, with 16 bases left in between. CDR3 DNA sequence: TGCAGTGCAAAGAACAGAAGAGGGAATTCACCCCTCCACTTT. Translating gives CSAKNRRGNSPLHF.

The chain links TRBV3-1 to TRBJ1-5; D gene unclear. Germline CDR1 is LGHDT and CDR2 is YNNKEL (reference sequence). The CDR3 consists of 15 residues. V was cut by 0 bases and J by 0 bases, with 6 bases left in between. The CDR3 sequence is CASSQDPNSNQPQHF. The CDR3, as DNA: TGTGCCAGCAGCCAAGATCCGAATAGCAATCAGCCCCAGCATTTT. Full variable domain (outside the CDR3, taken from reference TRBV3-1 and TRBJ1-5): DTAVSQTPKYLVTQMGNDKSIKCEQNLGHDTMYWYKQDSKKFLKIMFSYNNKELIINETVPNRFSPKSPDKAHLNLHINSLELGDSAVYFCASSQDPNSNQPQHFGDGTRLSIL.

This chain links TRBV27 with TRBJ1-1; unclear D gene. The CDR3 loop spans 14 amino acids. CDR1 MNHEY and CDR2 SMNVEV come from the germline V gene (reference sequence). The V end lost 5 bases, the J end lost 2 bases, and 12 bases lay between the germline ends. CDR3 loop: CASSLGLENTEAFF. The CDR3 DNA reads as TGTGCCAGCAGTCTCGGTCTGGAAAACACTGAAGCTTTCTTT.

There are a few counts of this clonotype. The chain combines TRBV5-4 with TRBJ2-3, with 9 bases fitting TRBD1. CDR1 and CDR2 from the germline V gene are SGHNT and YYREEE (reference sequence). The ends lost 3 bases at V and 4 bases at J; junction bases unmatched: 9. This CDR3 is built from 16 residues. The CDR3 DNA follows: TGTGCCAGCAGCTCCAGGACAGGGGAGGTGGCAGATACGCAGTATTTT. Its protein is CASSSRTGEVADTQYF. Full variable domain (outside the CDR3, taken from reference TRBV5-4 and TRBJ2-3): ETGVTQSPTHLIKTRGQQVTLRCSSQSGHNTVSWYQQALGQGPQFIFQYYREEENGRGNFPPRFSGLQFPNYSSELNVNALELDDSALYLCASSSRTGEVADTQYFGPGTRLTVL.

This clonotype was counted only a few times. The V gene is TRBV5-8, the J gene TRBJ2-2; no firm D call. The CDR3 extends over 14 amino acids. Germline V gene sequence: CDR1 SGHTS, CDR2 YDEGEE. V gave up 0 bases and J gave up 2 bases, with 5 bases separating them. CDR3 protein: CASSLVVNTGELFF. CDR3 nucleotide sequence: TGTGCCAGCAGCTTGGTCGTCAACACCGGGGAGCTGTTTTTT.